The table lists the clone carrying this T cell receptor (beta chain) with a count of one. Its antigen remains unknown. This sequence may be a read error, since a much larger clone differs from it by one base. V dropped 6 bases and J dropped 2; count of bases not matched to a gene: 1. Germline V gives CDR1 MNHEY, CDR2 SVGAGI. This CDR3 region has 12 residues. Time point given: blood 2 weeks post-SBRT. Documented treatment: 15 Gy SBRT to primary tumor, nephrectomy 4 weeks later. The data were produced by immunoSEQ multiplex PCR, yet TCRdb's version contains in-frame clones alone and is incomplete. The repertoire has under 150,000 clones, 70% to 90% of them found once; the top ten carry approximately 1.9%. This sample is drawn from a study of radiation and T cells in renal cell carcinoma. Background on the study: Nephrectomy followed 15 Gy stereotactic body radiation by 4 weeks.

Regarding the study as a whole: From baseline, blood top tumor clonotypes peaked at 2 weeks post-radiation.

The V and J genes are TRBV6-5 and TRBJ2-7; the match to TRBD1 covers 7 bases. This receptor was obtained from a woman aged 55-69 years with renal cell carcinoma. The sample in question was blood, obtained from a patient whose treatment included radiotherapy and nephrectomy. In DNA form, the CDR3 reads TGTGCCAGCAGCGGGACAGCCTACGAGCAGTACTTC. This gives the protein CASSGTAYEQYF.